A single T cell receptor (beta chain) is shown here with its context. The antigen is undetermined. This entry belongs to a study of T cell responses to AZD1222 COVID-19 vaccine. Study-level points and caveats: Epitopes outside B.1.351 and B.1.1.7 mutated regions reportedly drew nearly half of spike TCRs. The peak T cell response came first, and repertoires were sampled only after it. Of the AZD1222 recipients, only 5 or 6 were seropositive at baseline.

The protocol was immunoSEQ multiplex PCR, while the TCRdb copy is restricted to in-frame clones and leaves out a portion. The sample yields roughly 120,000 clones, 70% to 90% seen once. V was clipped by 0 bases and J by 2 bases, with 11 bases between them. The CDR3 is 15 amino acids. Germline CDR1 SGHNT, CDR2 YYREEE (reference sequence). The rearrangement uses TRBV5-4 and TRBJ2-5; D not certain. This TCR was recovered from an adult in good health. Sequencing used peripheral blood, obtained on day 0 of MenACWY control vaccination. The CDR3 DNA reads TGTGCCAGCAGCTTGGAGGGCGGCTATCAAGAGACCCAGTACTTC. It specifies CASSLEGGYQETQYF.